The TCR beta chain described here comes from a study of tissue T cells after allogeneic stem cell transplantation (dated by TCRdb to 2022 to 2024). At the level of the whole study: The study profiled TCR beta repertoires across many tissues from research autopsies of patients with and without GVHD, plus mouse models of GVHD. The human arm was a prospective observational study without blinding or randomization. Broader findings and caveats from the paper: The study did not establish which tissue TCRs were alloreactive or antigen-specific, and some clones may have been host cells that persisted. Sampling depth was acknowledged as a limitation, and the patient cohort was both small and clinically heterogeneous. In both patients and mice, only a limited portion of the TCR repertoire detected in tissues was captured by blood and spleen T cells. Within patients, how anatomically similar tissues were was a major factor shaping TCR repertoire composition, regardless of disease or transplant status. Only a few T cell clones appeared in more than one patient, yet motif-based clustering showed tissue-specific repertoire signatures that were shared between patients.

A note on this clone: This clone's antigen is unknown. Gene names and germline sequences refer to the mouse in this case. Read data end 1 residue before the CDR3 end; the end is taken from the germline J gene.

Taken with the paper, the label for time point translates to: mouse harvest day 14 after allogeneic transplant. Mouse grafts consisting of 10^7 T-cell-depleted bone marrow cells combined with 10^6 splenic CD5+ T cells were administered by tail vein injection. A major MHC-mismatch B6 (H2b) into BALB/c (H2d) model was used to model mouse GVHD, and tissues were profiled at day 7 or 14. Mouse tissues and retro-orbital blood were harvested on day 7 or 14 post-transplant using separate sterile tools per animal; livers were flushed beforehand. Before genomic DNA isolation with the DNeasy Blood & Tissue Kit, mouse tissues were minced using razor blades in buffered saline. Library preparation was by the immunoSEQ multiplex PCR assay. Adaptive Biotechnologies performed TCRbeta CDR3 sequencing at survey depth and reported CDR3 sequences, V/J genes, productive frequency, and template counts. Amplification of TCR beta CDR3 regions was performed from genomic DNA rather than from RNA. Regarding the original processing steps: Jensen-Shannon divergence was used to quantify pairwise repertoire overlap between tissues, with a value of 1 meaning complete divergence and a value of 0 meaning identical repertoires. Tissues were clustered by single-linkage agglomerative hierarchical clustering of pairwise JSD values and displayed as dendrograms. GLIPH2 was applied to all patient samples using simulation_depth 1000, kmer_min_depth 3, and cdr3_length_cutoff 8, and only groups with more than two unique CDR3s were retained. A standardized tissue-overlap score extrapolated Jaccard GLIPH-group overlap across patients to a standard repertoire size of 1000 clones. Linear mixed-effect models, with tissue included as a fixed effect and individual included as a random effect, were used to assess associations of diversity with clinical or experimental variables. Imported from immuneACCESS, the table was reduced by TCRdb to in-frame sequences with V and J called. These copies leave out some clones; in studies compared against another copy, an unresolved V gene accounts for under half, and the cause of the remainder is not known. V, J and clone size derive from that table, while D and trimming were established from the DNA sequence. The sample table shows a few thousand clones, and about half are seen once. About 14% of the sample goes to the ten largest clones.

Taken from the germline V gene (reference sequence), the CDR1 and CDR2 loops are LGHDT and YNNKQL. The CDR3 starts with the cysteine, ends with the phenylalanine, and has 15 residues. Part of the CDR3 DNA is given, 42 bases translated from base 1. Compared with germline, V lacks 4 bases and J lacks 4 bases; bases without a gene match: 5. Sequenced input: gut tissue. This TCR was sampled from a female BALB/c mouse given C57BL/6 T cells with graft-versus-host disease after an allogeneic hematopoietic cell transplant. This sequence uses TRBV4 and TRBJ2-7; 12 junctional bases match TRBD2. The sequenced CDR3 bases are TGTGCCAGCAGCTTTACCGGGACTGGGGGGTATGAACAGTAC. Its amino acids are CASSFTGTGGYEQY. The full CDR3 reads CASSFTGTGGYEQYF.